The present TCR beta chain was sequenced within a study of blood T cell repertoires in COVID-19. For the study at large: Whether acute or convalescent, the COVID-19 samples came from the United States, Italy and Spain. Sources were T cells, B-cell-depleted T cells, or PBMCs; the material itself was cDNA or gDNA.

The authors' processing: From reference gene primer amplification, estimates of nucleated cell counts were derived. Profiled with immunoSEQ multiplex PCR; TCRdb holds only in-frame clones, not every one. The V and J calls and clone size come from that table; D and trimming were worked out from the DNA. The table has a few hundred thousand clones, roughly 85% seen once. The CDR3 is 11 amino acids. Per germline, CDR1 LGHDT and CDR2 YNNKEL (reference sequence). Trimming removed 1 base from V and 7 bases from J, with 5 bases in between. This clone was seen just once. Sequenced input: peripheral blood. The sequence derives from a man aged 50 to 59 who had recovered from COVID-19. The chain joins TRBV3-1 (or the pseudogene TRBV3-2) to TRBJ2-7; D is uncertain. For the CDR3, the DNA is TGTGCCAGCAGCCAAGCCGGGGAGCAGTACTTC. Its translation is CASSQAGEQYF.